Listed below are T cell receptor beta chains from one sample, sequenced in a study of T-cell reconstitution after alpha-beta-depleted transplantation in children. TCRdb reanalysed the PCR reads using MiXCR and keeps one entry per CDR3 protein. The repertoire includes hundreds of thousands of distinct CDR3 sequences, around 17% of them detected once, and around 4.5% sits in the top ten. The specimen comprised PBMCs, mostly from graft donor cells, sampled 360 days after TCRalphabeta/CD19-depleted stem cell transplant. The receptors were gathered from a male patient younger than 18 who had a stem cell transplant for acute lymphoblastic leukemia, so the T cells may come from the graft donor. Each CDR3 is given with its conserved first and last residue.

J gene: TRBJ2-1; V gene: TRBV20-1; CDR3 protein: CSARVVEQFF
J gene: TRBJ1-4; V gene: TRBV7-8; CDR3 protein: CASGRRQGGATNEKLFF
J gene: TRBJ1-2; V gene: TRBV20-1; CDR3 protein: CSAGEGLNGANYGYTF
J gene: TRBJ2-7; V gene: TRBV6-5; CDR3 protein: CASSYFKGSGEQYF
J gene: TRBJ2-2; V gene: TRBV2; CDR3 protein: CASSDPRLAGGPGTGELFF
J gene: TRBJ2-3; V gene: TRBV11-2; CDR3 protein: CASSGSLETIADTQYF
J gene: TRBJ2-6; V gene: TRBV5-1; CDR3 protein: CASSLVPSPGANVLTF
J gene: TRBJ2-4; V gene: TRBV4-2; CDR3 protein: CASSLRLAGSTKNIQYF
J gene: TRBJ2-5; V gene: TRBV5-1; CDR3 protein: CASSKEEETQYF
J gene: TRBJ2-2; V gene: TRBV6-2/TRBV6-3; CDR3 protein: CASRENLGTSRYTGELFF
J gene: TRBJ2-7; V gene: TRBV24-1; CDR3 protein: CATSDFPTRRTYEQYF
J gene: TRBJ2-7; V gene: TRBV11-1; CDR3 protein: CASSWRDPSSGRAYEQYF
J gene: TRBJ2-2; V gene: TRBV6-2/TRBV6-3; CDR3 protein: CASTYPQVVAENTGELFF
J gene: TRBJ2-7; V gene: TRBV14; CDR3 protein: CASSHRKREGLSVSYEQYF
J gene: TRBJ2-1; V gene: TRBV3-1; CDR3 protein: CASSPYYRTSGRVNNEQFF
J gene: TRBJ1-3; V gene: TRBV5-1; CDR3 protein: CASSTTGSGNTIYF
J gene: TRBJ2-6; V gene: TRBV5-6; CDR3 protein: CASSLVQGAGANVLTF